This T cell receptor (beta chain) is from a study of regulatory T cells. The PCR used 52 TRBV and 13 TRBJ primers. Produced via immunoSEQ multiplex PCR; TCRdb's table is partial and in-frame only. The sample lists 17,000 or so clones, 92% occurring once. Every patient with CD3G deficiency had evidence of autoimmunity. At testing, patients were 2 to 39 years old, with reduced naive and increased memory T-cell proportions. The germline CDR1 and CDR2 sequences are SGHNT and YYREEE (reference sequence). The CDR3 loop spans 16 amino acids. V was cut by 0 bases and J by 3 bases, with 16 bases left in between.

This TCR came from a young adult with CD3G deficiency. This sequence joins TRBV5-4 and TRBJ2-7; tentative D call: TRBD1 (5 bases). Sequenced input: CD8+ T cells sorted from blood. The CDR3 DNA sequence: TGTGCCAGCAGCTTGGTGCCGAGACAGTCGTTCTACGAGCAGTACTTC. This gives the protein CASSLVPRQSFYEQYF.